These 4 T cell receptor beta chains were sequenced from one sample in a study of control samples from healthy donors and cancer patients. The protocol was immunoSEQ multiplex PCR, while the TCRdb copy is restricted to in-frame clones and leaves out a portion. In the table there are roughly 370,000 clones, around 90% of which are singletons. Sample: PBMCs. The receptors stem from a man in his forties with head and neck cancer.

V usage is TRBV18 and J usage is TRBJ2-5; D unresolved. CDR3 size: 13 residues. Germline values: CDR1 KGHSH, CDR2 LQKENI. Trimming stripped 0 bases from V and 10 bases from J, with 12 bases between. The CDR3 DNA follows: TGTGCCAGCTCACCACCGAACCTCTTGGGCCAGTACTTC. The encoded protein is CASSPPNLLGQYF.

This chain uses TRBV27 with TRBJ2-7, with TRBD2 as a possible D gene (6 bases). The CDR3 consists of 16 residues. V lost 5 bases and J 4 bases, leaving 21 bases between the germline ends. Germline V gene lookup returns CDR1 MNHEY and CDR2 SMNVEV (reference sequence). The CDR3 DNA is TGTGCCAGCAGTAAAGGGTGGGTAGCGGCCGGGTACGAGCAGTACTTC. Encoded protein: CASSKGWVAAGYEQYF.

The rearrangement links TRBV5-1 to TRBJ2-7; 8 nucleotides match TRBD1. V was clipped by 9 bases and J by 5 bases; unmatched bases: 13. The CDR3 has 14 residues. Germline CDR1 reads SGHRS; CDR2 reads YFSETQ. CDR3 amino acids: CAIIPGQGKNEQYF. In DNA, the CDR3 is TGCGCCATCATACCCGGACAGGGAAAAAACGAGCAGTACTTC.

The chain uses TRBV30 and TRBJ1-1; the D gene is possibly TRBD1 (6 bases). V shed 0 bases and J shed 3 bases, with 11 bases lying between them. Germline loops: CDR1 GTSNPN, CDR2 SVGIG (reference sequence). The CDR3 has 14 amino acids. CDR3 DNA sequence: TGTGCCTGGAGTGTCCGGGGGGCGGACACTGAAGCTTTCTTT. The encoded protein is CAWSVRGADTEAFF.